These 28 T cell receptor beta chains originate from one sample sequenced in a study of blood T cell repertoires in COVID-19. Data came from immunoSEQ multiplex PCR; TCRdb stores just in-frame clones and leaves some out. This sample carries about 400,000 clones, about 89% of them seen once, and the ten largest clones take approximately 1.2%. Sequenced input: peripheral blood. All receptors derive from a man aged 40-50 years with acute or convalescent COVID-19.

The V call is TRBV14, the J call TRBJ1-1; possibly TRBD1 for D (5 bases). Trimming left V 3 bases short and J 7 bases short, with 6 bases between. This CDR3 is built from 11 residues. Germline CDR1 reads SGHDN; CDR2 reads FVKESK. CDR3 nucleotides: TGTGCCAGCAGCCAGGGGCTTGAAGCTTTCTTT. Protein sequence: CASSQGLEAFF.

The chain links TRBV24-1 to TRBJ2-1, with TRBD2 identical over 9 bases. Trimming took 5 bases from V and 4 from J; bases not matched to a gene: 8. Germline assignment: CDR1 KGHDR and CDR2 SFDVKD. The CDR3 has 16 amino acids. CDR3 nucleotide sequence: TGTGCCACCAGTGCTCACACGCGGGGGGGATACAATGAGCAGTTCTTC. Encoded protein: CATSAHTRGGYNEQFF.

J is TRBJ1-2 and V is TRBV5-4, with a tentative D call TRBD1 (6 bases). V was pared by 4 bases and J by 7 bases, with 14 bases between. Germline V gives CDR1 SGHNT, CDR2 YYREEE (reference sequence). CDR3 length: 13 amino acids. The DNA of the CDR3 is TGTGCCAGCAGCCTTTTTCAAGGGGGTGGCTACACCTTC. It encodes CASSLFQGGGYTF.

The chain couples TRBV9 to TRBJ1-4; a weak D match, TRBD1 (6 bases). CDR3 length equals 16 residues. Germline lookup yields CDR1 SGDLS and CDR2 YYNGEE. V was cut by 0 bases and J by 6 bases, with 15 bases left in between. The CDR3 region is CASSVASKRTDEKLFF. The DNA of the CDR3 is TGTGCCAGCAGCGTAGCTTCAAAGAGGACAGATGAAAAACTGTTTTTT.

The DNA for the CDR3 is TGTGCCAGCAGCTTAACTGTTGCAGGGGGTTCCACTGAAGCTTTCTTT. This encodes CASSLTVAGGSTEAFF. This chain links TRBV7-3 with TRBJ1-1; TRBD1 matches 7 bases. The CDR3 has 16 amino acids. V shed 0 bases, J shed 4 bases, and the junction held 8 bases outside the gene matches. Germline V lookup: CDR1 SGHTA, CDR2 FQGTGA.

The gene calls are TRBV6-5 and TRBJ2-1, with D tentatively TRBD1 (5 bases). Germline CDR1 reads MNHEY; CDR2 reads SVGAGI. The CDR3 length is 14 residues. The germline V and J ends were trimmed by 7 bases and 2 bases, with 12 bases remaining between them. CDR3 in amino acids: CASKAGLTYNEQFF. The DNA for the CDR3 is TGTGCCAGCAAGGCAGGGCTAACCTACAATGAGCAGTTCTTC.

This clone was observed a single time. The chain employs TRBV7-8 and TRBJ1-4; D remains ambiguous. Germline assignment: CDR1 SGHVS and CDR2 FQNEAQ. The CDR3 extends over 16 amino acids. Trimming left V 4 bases short and J 0 bases short, with 12 bases between. CDR3 region: CASSSRPGATNEKLFF. CDR3 nucleotide sequence: TGTGCCAGCAGCTCACGCCCCGGGGCAACTAATGAAAAACTGTTTTTT.

This clone was found a few times. The V and J genes are TRBV10-3 and TRBJ1-2; D is ambiguous. The CDR3 totals 13 residues. Trimming took 3 bases from V and 7 from J, leaving 12 bases between them. In germline, CDR1 is ENHRY, CDR2 SYGVKD. The CDR3 is CAISEEPDSGYTF. For the CDR3, the DNA is TGTGCCATCAGTGAAGAACCAGACTCTGGCTACACCTTC.

The V and J genes are TRBV20-1 and TRBJ2-7; D is uncertain. Trimming took off 3 bases at V and 3 bases at J, with 9 bases between the two ends. The CDR3 consists of 12 residues. Per the germline V gene, CDR1 is DFQATT and CDR2 is SNEGSKA (reference sequence). DNA for the CDR3: TGCAGTGCTAGTGTCAGGTACTACGAGCAGTACTTC. Translation: CSASVRYYEQYF.

V and J are TRBV9 and TRBJ1-1, with D unresolved. V was shortened by 4 bases and J by 0 bases, with 10 bases between the two germline ends. The germline V gene encodes CDR1 SGDLS and CDR2 YYNGEE. The CDR3 is 14 amino acids. CDR3 residues: CASSPRGLNTEAFF. CDR3 nucleotide sequence: TGTGCCAGCAGCCCCCGGGGTCTGAACACTGAAGCTTTCTTT.

This clone was recorded only once. The chain uses TRBV29-1 and TRBJ1-2, with D possibly TRBD1 on 6 matching bases. Germline lookup yields CDR1 SQVTM and CDR2 ANQGSEA. This CDR3 spans 13 amino acids. Trimming cost V 5 bases and J 3 bases, with 13 bases left between them. The CDR3 bases are TGCAGCGTTTCCGGGGGGCGCGACTATGGCTACACCTTC. Protein: CSVSGGRDYGYTF.

This chain links TRBV10-1 with TRBJ2-7; 14 bases align to TRBD2. Germline V gives CDR1 WNHNN, CDR2 SYGVQD (reference sequence). CDR3 length equals 14 residues. Unmatched junction bases numbered 2, after V lost 4 bases and J lost 6 bases. The CDR3 loop reads CASSAGTSGSEQYF. For the CDR3, the DNA is TGCGCCAGCAGTGCGGGGACTAGCGGGAGCGAGCAGTACTTC.

The chain has TRBV11-2 and TRBJ2-7, with a tentative D call TRBD1 (5 bases). This CDR3 is built from 13 residues. Germline V lookup: CDR1 SGHAT, CDR2 FQNNGV. V dropped 5 bases and J dropped 3 bases, with 11 bases sitting between them. CDR3 coding DNA: TGTGCCAGCAGCCTCCGACAGTTCTACGAGCAGTACTTC. Translating gives CASSLRQFYEQYF.

In DNA form, the CDR3 reads TGCGCCAGCAGTGACTACAGCACAGATACGCAGTATTTT. It translates to CASSDYSTDTQYF. The chain joins TRBV10-1 to TRBJ2-3, with no clear D. Trimming left V 3 bases short and J 0 bases short, with 4 bases between. Germline CDR1 and CDR2: WNHNN and SYGVQD (reference sequence). The CDR3 runs 13 residues.

V and J are TRBV28 and TRBJ2-5, with a weak D call TRBD2 (5 bases). CDR1 is MDHEN and CDR2 is SYDVKM in the germline V gene. V was cut by 6 bases and J by 2 bases, with 7 bases left in between. The CDR3 is made up of 12 amino acids. CDR3 residues: CASSRGQETQYF. The CDR3 DNA reads as TGTGCCAGCAGCCGCGGGCAAGAGACCCAGTACTTC.

The chain uses TRBV30 and TRBJ1-2; 8 nucleotides agree with TRBD1. Germline values: CDR1 GTSNPN, CDR2 SVGIG (reference sequence). With 4 bases clipped from V and 7 bases from J, the junction kept 17 bases outside the gene matches. The length of the CDR3 is 16 residues. The DNA of the CDR3 is TGTGCCTGGACCGGCGACAGGGGAGTCCAATTTATTGGCTACACCTTC. Translated: CAWTGDRGVQFIGYTF.

V usage is TRBV5-4 and J usage is TRBJ1-2; D is perhaps TRBD1 (5 bases). The germline gives CDR1 SGHNT, CDR2 YYREEE (reference sequence). The CDR3 extends over 12 amino acids. V lost 1 base and J lost 6, with 7 bases in between. The CDR3 DNA reads TGTGCCAGCAGCTTGTTAGGGGATGGCTACACCTTC. Protein: CASSLLGDGYTF. The full variable domain, with the rest looked up from reference TRBV5-4 and TRBJ1-2, is ETGVTQSPTHLIKTRGQQVTLRCSSQSGHNTVSWYQQALGQGPQFIFQYYREEENGRGNFPPRFSGLQFPNYSSELNVNALELDDSALYLCASSLLGDGYTFGSGTRLTVV.

This chain connects TRBV27 to TRBJ2-7; TRBD2 is a possible D gene (6 bases). Trimming pared 2 bases from V and 4 bases from J, leaving 18 bases between. Germline CDR1 reads MNHEY; CDR2 reads SMNVEV (reference sequence). The CDR3 is 16 residues long. The CDR3 bases are TGTGCCAGCAGTTTACTGCACACCCGGGGGTCTTACGAGCAGTACTTC. Its protein is CASSLLHTRGSYEQYF.

The V call is TRBV10-1, the J call TRBJ2-1; 8 bases are shared with TRBD1. The junction had 6 bases not matched to a gene; V was cut back by 5 bases and J by 6 bases. The CDR3 runs 14 residues. Germline V gene lookup returns CDR1 WNHNN and CDR2 SYGVQD (reference sequence). The CDR3 spells CASSRTGTGNEQFF. CDR3 nucleotide sequence: TGCGCCAGCAGTCGGACAGGGACTGGCAATGAGCAGTTCTTC.

The J gene is TRBJ2-7, the V gene TRBV7-8; 9 nucleotides align to TRBD2. The CDR3 extends over 15 amino acids. V dropped 5 bases and J dropped 4; count of bases not matched to a gene: 9. CDR1 and CDR2 (germline): SGHVS, FQNEAQ. CDR3 amino acids: CASSILAGIEYEQYF. For the CDR3, the DNA is TGTGCCAGCAGCATCCTAGCGGGAATCGAATACGAGCAGTACTTC.

This clone was seen more than once but under ten times. V is TRBV30 and J is TRBJ2-7; tentatively, D is TRBD2 (6 bases). This CDR3 comprises 18 residues. V lost 0 bases, J lost 2 bases, and 23 bases lay in between. Germline CDR1 GTSNPN, CDR2 SVGIG (reference sequence). The CDR3 region is CAWSVPPGLFRGTYEQYF. Here the CDR3 DNA reads TGTGCCTGGAGTGTTCCCCCGGGACTCTTTAGGGGTACCTACGAGCAGTACTTC. The whole variable domain, remainder taken from reference TRBV30 and TRBJ2-7, is SQTIHQWPATLVQPVGSPLSLECTVEGTSNPNLYWYRQAAGRGLQLLFYSVGIGQISSEVPQNLSASRPQDRQFILSSKKLLLSDSGFYLCAWSVPPGLFRGTYEQYFGPGTRLTVT.

V usage is TRBV4-2 and J usage is TRBJ1-4, with a weak D call TRBD1 (5 bases). Germline loops: CDR1 LGHNA, CDR2 YNFKEQ. Trimming took off 0 bases at V and 3 bases at J, with 8 bases between the two ends. This CDR3 spans 15 amino acids. The CDR3 nucleotides are TGTGCCAGCAGCCAAGATCAGGGTCCTAATGAAAAACTGTTTTTT. It codes for CASSQDQGPNEKLFF.

This chain joins TRBV9 and TRBJ2-5; possibly TRBD2 for D (6 bases). Looked up from germline, CDR1 is SGDLS and CDR2 is YYNGEE. The CDR3 consists of 15 residues. V was clipped by 1 base and J by 5 bases, with 15 bases between them. CDR3 in DNA: TGTGCCAGCAGCGTATATGGTACGGGGAGGGAGACCCAGTACTTC. Its protein is CASSVYGTGRETQYF.

The chain employs TRBV27 and TRBJ1-1, with D unclear. The CDR3 has 13 amino acids. Germline values: CDR1 MNHEY, CDR2 SMNVEV (reference sequence). Trimming pared 6 bases from V and 2 bases from J, leaving 10 bases between. This CDR3 is CASSPRQNTEAFF. CDR3 coding DNA: TGTGCCAGCAGCCCCCGACAAAACACTGAAGCTTTCTTT.

The rearrangement uses TRBV7-3 and TRBJ1-2; D not certain. In germline, CDR1 is SGHTA, CDR2 FQGTGA. V lost 1 base and J lost 7, with 10 bases in between. The CDR3 length is 13 residues. CDR3 sequence reads: CASSLNVGGGYTF. The CDR3 DNA reads TGTGCCAGCAGCTTAAATGTGGGAGGTGGCTACACCTTC.

J is TRBJ2-6 and V is TRBV4-3, with D perhaps TRBD1 (6 bases). In germline, CDR1 is LGHNA, CDR2 YSLEER. The CDR3 has 20 amino acids. The V gene lost 3 bases and the J gene lost 1 base, with 22 bases spanning the gap. CDR3 in amino acids: CASSQEEWTALGSGANVLTF. The CDR3 DNA sequence: TGCGCCAGCAGCCAGGAAGAATGGACAGCCCTAGGATCTGGGGCCAACGTCCTGACTTTC.

The rearrangement joins TRBV6-6 to TRBJ1-5; possible D gene TRBD1, 5 bases. CDR1 is MNHNY and CDR2 is SVGAGI in the germline V gene (reference sequence). Trimming took 1 base from V and 6 from J, leaving 10 bases between them. This CDR3 comprises 14 residues. This chain's CDR3 is CASSYLGRVQPQHF. The CDR3 DNA reads TGTGCCAGCAGTTACTTGGGCAGGGTTCAGCCCCAGCATTTT.

Note on this clone: Other DNA sequences in the sample encode the same CDR3. The chain carries TRBV4-2 and TRBJ2-2, with 9 nucleotides matching TRBD1. CDR1 and CDR2 from the germline V gene are LGHNA and YNFKEQ. CDR3 size: 15 residues. The V segment lost 1 base and the J segment 3 bases; nucleotides outside the gene matches: 0. The CDR3 sequence is CASSQGDRDTGELFF. CDR3 DNA: TGTGCCAGCAGCCAAGGGGACAGGGACACCGGGGAGCTGTTTTTT.